The rows below give T cell receptor beta chains drawn from one sample of a study of cytomegalovirus exposure and HLA in healthy donors. The repertoire was sequenced with immunoSEQ multiplex PCR; TCRdb's copy has only in-frame clones and lacks some. The sample contains some 190,000 clones, over 70% of which appear only once. The specimen sequenced was PBMCs. The source is a woman between 25 and 40 years old in good health and CMV-seropositive. Each CDR3 is given with its conserved first and last residue. The D gene is left open where the match is weak. A clone size is listed for some rows: how often the clone was seen (once, few, many), or a class if it is expanded.

j_call v_call clone_size d_call cdr3_aa cdr3_nt
TRBJ2-2 TRBV2 once - CASSDPLNTGELFF TGTGCCAGCAGTGATCCCTTAAACACCGGGGAGCTGTTTTTT
TRBJ2-7 TRBV5-4 - - CASSLGVGSEQYF TGTGCCAGCAGCTTAGGTGTGGGCTCCGAGCAGTACTTC
TRBJ2-1 TRBV5-4 - - CASSLERELFF TGTGCCAGCAGCTTGGAACGGGAACTGTTCTTC
TRBJ2-7 TRBV28 - - CASTLDSSDSYEQYF TGTGCCAGCACCCTGGACAGTTCCGACTCCTACGAGCAGTACTTC
TRBJ2-5 TRBV4-1 - TRBD2 CASSQVPGLAGDQETQYF TGCGCCAGCAGCCAAGTCCCGGGACTAGCGGGAGACCAAGAGACCCAGTACTTC
TRBJ1-5 TRBV19 - - CASNFDRTNQPQHF TGTGCCAGTAATTTCGACAGGACCAATCAGCCCCAGCATTTT
TRBJ2-3 TRBV28 - - CASSLTGFTDTQYF TGTGCCAGCAGTTTGACAGGTTTCACAGATACGCAGTATTTT
TRBJ2-7 TRBV9 - TRBD2 CASSDELAGALYEQYF TGTGCCAGCAGCGACGAACTAGCGGGAGCTCTCTACGAGCAGTACTTC
TRBJ1-1 TRBV19 - - CASSMHRGEAFF TGTGCCAGTAGTATGCACCGGGGTGAAGCTTTCTTT
TRBJ2-7 TRBV29-1 - - CSVVGSSYEQYF TGCAGCGTTGTCGGGAGCTCCTACGAGCAGTACTTC
TRBJ2-7 TRBV4-1 - - CASSHSGRGTGEQYF TGCGCCAGCAGCCATAGCGGTCGCGGGACGGGGGAGCAGTACTTC
TRBJ1-2 TRBV5-1 - - CASSLASGGDGYTF TGCGCCAGCAGCTTGGCCTCGGGGGGCGATGGCTACACCTTC
TRBJ2-1 TRBV5-4 - - CASSRGNYNEQFF TGTGCCAGCAGCAGGGGAAACTACAATGAGCAGTTCTTC
TRBJ2-1 TRBV10-3 - TRBD1 CAISGWTGDNEQFF TGTGCCATCAGTGGTTGGACAGGGGACAATGAGCAGTTCTTC
TRBJ1-5 TRBV6-6 few TRBD1 CASSPLDRDNQPQHF TGTGCCAGCAGTCCCCTTGACAGGGACAATCAGCCCCAGCATTTT
TRBJ2-3 TRBV2 - - CASSELRTDTQYF TGTGCCAGCAGTGAATTGCGGACAGATACGCAGTATTTT
TRBJ1-2 TRBV28 - TRBD1 CASTPGQALDGYTF TGTGCCAGTACTCCGGGACAGGCGCTTGATGGCTACACCTTC
TRBJ1-2 TRBV28 - - CASQRGNYGYTF TGTGCCTCCCAGCGGGGGAACTATGGCTACACCTTC
TRBJ1-1 TRBV6-5 few - CASGSMNTEAFF TGTGCCAGCGGCAGTATGAACACTGAAGCTTTCTTT
TRBJ2-3 TRBV7-8 - TRBD2 CASSPREGNTDTQYF TGTGCCAGCAGCCCCAGGGAGGGAAACACAGATACGCAGTATTTT
TRBJ2-1 TRBV9 few TRBD2 CASSAGLANSYNEQFF TGTGCCAGCAGCGCGGGACTAGCGAACTCCTACAATGAGCAGTTCTTC
TRBJ2-6 TRBV6-1 - TRBD1 CASSRGGTGANVLTF TGTGCCAGCAGTCGAGGGGGCACTGGGGCCAACGTCCTGACTTTC